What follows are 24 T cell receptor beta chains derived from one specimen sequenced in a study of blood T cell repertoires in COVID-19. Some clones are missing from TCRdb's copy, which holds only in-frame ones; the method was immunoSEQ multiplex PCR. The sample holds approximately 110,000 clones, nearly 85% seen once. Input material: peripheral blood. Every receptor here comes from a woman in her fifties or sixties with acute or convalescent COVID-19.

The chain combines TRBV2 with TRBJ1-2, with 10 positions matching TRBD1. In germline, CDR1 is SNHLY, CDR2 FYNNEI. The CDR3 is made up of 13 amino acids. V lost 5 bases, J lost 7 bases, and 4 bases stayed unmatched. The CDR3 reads CASSTDRGGGYTF. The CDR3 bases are TGTGCCAGCAGTACGGACAGGGGGGGTGGCTACACCTTC.

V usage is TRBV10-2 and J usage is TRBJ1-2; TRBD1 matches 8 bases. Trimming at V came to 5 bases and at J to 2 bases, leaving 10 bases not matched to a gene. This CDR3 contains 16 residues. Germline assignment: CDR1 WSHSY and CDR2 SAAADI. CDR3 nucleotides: TGCGCCAGCAGTTCTCAGGGGGCGCCTGGGAACTATGGCTACACCTTC. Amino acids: CASSSQGAPGNYGYTF.

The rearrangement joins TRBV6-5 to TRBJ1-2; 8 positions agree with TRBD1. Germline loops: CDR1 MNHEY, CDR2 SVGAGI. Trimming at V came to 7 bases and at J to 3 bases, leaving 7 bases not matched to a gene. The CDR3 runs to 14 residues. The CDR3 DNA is TGTGCCAGCAACCCGACAGGGGCCCACTATGGCTACACCTTC. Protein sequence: CASNPTGAHYGYTF.

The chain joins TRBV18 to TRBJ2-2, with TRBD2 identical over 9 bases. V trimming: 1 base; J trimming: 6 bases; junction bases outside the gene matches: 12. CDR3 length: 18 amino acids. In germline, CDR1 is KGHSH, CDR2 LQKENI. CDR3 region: CASSPQGTSSGGAGELFF. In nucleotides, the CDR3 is TGTGCCAGCTCACCACAGGGGACGAGTAGCGGGGGAGCCGGGGAGCTGTTTTTT. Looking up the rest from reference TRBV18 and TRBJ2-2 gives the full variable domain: NAGVMQNPRHLVRRRGQEARLRCSPMKGHSHVYWYRQLPEEGLKFMVYLQKENIIDESGMPKERFSAEFPKEGPSILRIQQVVRGDSAAYFCASSPQGTSSGGAGELFFGEGSRLTVL.

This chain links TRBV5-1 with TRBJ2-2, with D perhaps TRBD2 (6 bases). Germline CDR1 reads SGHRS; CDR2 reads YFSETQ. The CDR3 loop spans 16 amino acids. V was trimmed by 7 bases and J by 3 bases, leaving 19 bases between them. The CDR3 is CASSSMTGSDTGELFF. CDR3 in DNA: TGCGCCAGCTCCAGTATGACCGGGAGTGACACCGGGGAGCTGTTTTTT.

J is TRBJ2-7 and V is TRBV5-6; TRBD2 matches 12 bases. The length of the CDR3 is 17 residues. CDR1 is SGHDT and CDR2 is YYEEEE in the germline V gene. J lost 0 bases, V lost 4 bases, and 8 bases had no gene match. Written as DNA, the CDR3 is TGTGCCAGCAGCCAACTAGCGGGGGGTCCGAGCTCCTACGAGCAGTACTTC. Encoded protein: CASSQLAGGPSSYEQYF.

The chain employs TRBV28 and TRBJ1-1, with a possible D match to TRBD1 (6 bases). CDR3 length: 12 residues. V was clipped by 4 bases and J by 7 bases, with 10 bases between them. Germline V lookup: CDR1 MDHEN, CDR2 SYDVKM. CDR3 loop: CASSWGHLEAFF. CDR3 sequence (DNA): TGTGCCAGCAGTTGGGGACACCTTGAAGCTTTCTTT.

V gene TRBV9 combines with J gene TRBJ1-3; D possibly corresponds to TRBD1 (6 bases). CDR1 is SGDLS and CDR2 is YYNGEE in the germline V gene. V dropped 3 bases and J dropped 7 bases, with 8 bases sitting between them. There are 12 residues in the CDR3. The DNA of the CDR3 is TGTGCCAGCAGCGAACAGGGTAACACCATATATTTT. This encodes CASSEQGNTIYF.

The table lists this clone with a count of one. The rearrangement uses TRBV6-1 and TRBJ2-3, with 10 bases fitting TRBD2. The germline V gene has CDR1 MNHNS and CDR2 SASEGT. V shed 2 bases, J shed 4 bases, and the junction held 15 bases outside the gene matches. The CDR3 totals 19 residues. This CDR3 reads CASSEHQRGGRKRADTQYF. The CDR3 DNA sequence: TGTGCCAGCAGTGAACATCAGCGGGGGGGCCGGAAACGCGCAGATACGCAGTATTTT.

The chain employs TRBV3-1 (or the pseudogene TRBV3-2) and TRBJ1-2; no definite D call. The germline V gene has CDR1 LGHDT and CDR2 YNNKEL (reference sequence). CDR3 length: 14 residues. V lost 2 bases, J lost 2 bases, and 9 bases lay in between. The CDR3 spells CASSQWRSNYGYTF. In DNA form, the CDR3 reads TGTGCCAGCAGCCAATGGAGGAGCAACTATGGCTACACCTTC.

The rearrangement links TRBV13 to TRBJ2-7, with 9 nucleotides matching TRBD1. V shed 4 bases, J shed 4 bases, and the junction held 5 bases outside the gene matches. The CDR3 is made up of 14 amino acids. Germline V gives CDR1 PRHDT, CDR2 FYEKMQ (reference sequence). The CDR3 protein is CASSYRDRAYEQYF. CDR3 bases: TGTGCCAGCAGCTACCGGGACAGGGCGTACGAGCAGTACTTC.

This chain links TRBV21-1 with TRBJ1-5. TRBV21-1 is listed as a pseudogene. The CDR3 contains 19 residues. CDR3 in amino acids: CASSPQEGAPLYSNQPQHF. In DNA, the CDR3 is TGTGCCAGCAGCCCCCAGGAGGGAGCCCCGCTTTATAGCAATCAGCCCCAGCATTTT.

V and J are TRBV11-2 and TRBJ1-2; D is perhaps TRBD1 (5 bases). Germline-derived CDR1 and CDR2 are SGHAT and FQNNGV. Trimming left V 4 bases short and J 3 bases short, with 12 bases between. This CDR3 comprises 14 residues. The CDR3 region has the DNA TGTGCCAGCAGCTCGTGGGGCAGGGACTATGGCTACACCTTC. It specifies CASSSWGRDYGYTF.

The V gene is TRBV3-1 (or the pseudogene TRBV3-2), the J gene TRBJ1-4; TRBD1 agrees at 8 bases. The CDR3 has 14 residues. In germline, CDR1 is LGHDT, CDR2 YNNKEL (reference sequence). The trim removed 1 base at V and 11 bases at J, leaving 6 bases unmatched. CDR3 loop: CASSQVRTGQKLFF. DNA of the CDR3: TGTGCCAGCAGCCAAGTTCGGACAGGGCAGAAACTGTTTTTT.

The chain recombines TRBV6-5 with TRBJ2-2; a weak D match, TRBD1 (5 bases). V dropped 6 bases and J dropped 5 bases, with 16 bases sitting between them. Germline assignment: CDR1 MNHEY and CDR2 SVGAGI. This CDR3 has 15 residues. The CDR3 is CASSPQGTLTGELFF. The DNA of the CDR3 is TGTGCCAGCAGCCCCCAGGGAACGTTAACCGGGGAGCTGTTTTTT.

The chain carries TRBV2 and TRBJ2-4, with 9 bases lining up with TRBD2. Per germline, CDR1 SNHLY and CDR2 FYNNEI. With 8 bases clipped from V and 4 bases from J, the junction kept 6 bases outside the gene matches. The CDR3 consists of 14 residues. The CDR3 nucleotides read TGTGCCAGCTCCCTCCTAGCGGGAAAAAACATTCAGTACTTC. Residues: CASSLLAGKNIQYF.

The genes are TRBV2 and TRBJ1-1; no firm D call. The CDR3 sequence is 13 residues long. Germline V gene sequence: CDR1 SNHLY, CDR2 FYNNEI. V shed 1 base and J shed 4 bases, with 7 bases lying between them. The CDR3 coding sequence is TGTGCCAGCAGTGAAGAAGGGAGCACTGAAGCTTTCTTT. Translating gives CASSEEGSTEAFF.

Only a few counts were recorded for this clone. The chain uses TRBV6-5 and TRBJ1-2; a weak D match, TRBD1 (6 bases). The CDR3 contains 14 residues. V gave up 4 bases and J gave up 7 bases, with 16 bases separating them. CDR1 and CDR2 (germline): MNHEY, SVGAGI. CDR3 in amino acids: CASSSYREKGGYTF. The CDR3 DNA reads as TGTGCCAGCAGTTCCTACAGGGAAAAGGGTGGCTACACCTTC.

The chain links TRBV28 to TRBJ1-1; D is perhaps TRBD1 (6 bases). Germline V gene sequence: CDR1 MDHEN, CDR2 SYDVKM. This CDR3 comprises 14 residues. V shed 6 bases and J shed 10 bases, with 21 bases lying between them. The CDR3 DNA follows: TGTGCCAGCAGGACGGGACAAGCCGGCGTAGGAGCTTTCTTT. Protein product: CASRTGQAGVGAFF.

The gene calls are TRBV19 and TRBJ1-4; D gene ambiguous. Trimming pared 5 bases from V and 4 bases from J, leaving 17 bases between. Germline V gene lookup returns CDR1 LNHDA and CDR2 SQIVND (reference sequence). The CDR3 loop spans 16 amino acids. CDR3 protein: CASSPRLGGLNEKLFF. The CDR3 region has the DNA TGTGCCAGTAGTCCCCGACTCGGTGGCCTTAATGAAAAACTGTTTTTT.

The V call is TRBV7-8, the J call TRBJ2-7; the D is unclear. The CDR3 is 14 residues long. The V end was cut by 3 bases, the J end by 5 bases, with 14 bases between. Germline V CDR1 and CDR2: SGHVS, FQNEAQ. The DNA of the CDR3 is TGTGCCAGCAGCTTCAGGCAGGCCCAGAACGAGCAGTACTTC. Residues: CASSFRQAQNEQYF.

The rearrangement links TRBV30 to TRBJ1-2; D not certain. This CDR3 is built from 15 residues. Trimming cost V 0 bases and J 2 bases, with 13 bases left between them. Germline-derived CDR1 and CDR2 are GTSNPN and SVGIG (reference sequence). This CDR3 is CAWSVPGLSNYGYTF. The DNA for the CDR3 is TGTGCCTGGAGTGTTCCAGGCTTGTCCAACTATGGCTACACCTTC.

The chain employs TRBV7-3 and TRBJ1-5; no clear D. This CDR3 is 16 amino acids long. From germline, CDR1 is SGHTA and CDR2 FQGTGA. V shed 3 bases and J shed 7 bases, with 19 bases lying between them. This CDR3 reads CASSFPRPTRGQPQHF. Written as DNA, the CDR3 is TGTGCCAGCAGCTTTCCCCGACCGACCCGGGGACAGCCCCAGCATTTT.

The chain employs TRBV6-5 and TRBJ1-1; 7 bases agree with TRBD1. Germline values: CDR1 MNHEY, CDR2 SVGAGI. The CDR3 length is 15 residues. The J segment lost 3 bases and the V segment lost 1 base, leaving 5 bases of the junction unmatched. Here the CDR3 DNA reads TGTGCCAGCAGTTACTACGGCAGGGGGGACACTGAAGCTTTCTTT. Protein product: CASSYYGRGDTEAFF.